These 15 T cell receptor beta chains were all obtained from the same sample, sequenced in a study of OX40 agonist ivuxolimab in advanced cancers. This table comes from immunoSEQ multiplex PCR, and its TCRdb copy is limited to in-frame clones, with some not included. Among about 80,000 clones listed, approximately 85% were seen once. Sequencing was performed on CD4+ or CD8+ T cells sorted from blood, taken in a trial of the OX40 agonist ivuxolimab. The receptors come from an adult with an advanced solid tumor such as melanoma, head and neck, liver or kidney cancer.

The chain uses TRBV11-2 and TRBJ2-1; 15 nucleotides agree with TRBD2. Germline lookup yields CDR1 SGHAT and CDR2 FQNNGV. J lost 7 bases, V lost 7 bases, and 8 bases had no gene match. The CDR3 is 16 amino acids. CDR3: CASNIGTSGGFNEQFF. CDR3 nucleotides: TGTGCCAGCAACATAGGGACTAGCGGGGGGTTTAATGAGCAGTTCTTC.

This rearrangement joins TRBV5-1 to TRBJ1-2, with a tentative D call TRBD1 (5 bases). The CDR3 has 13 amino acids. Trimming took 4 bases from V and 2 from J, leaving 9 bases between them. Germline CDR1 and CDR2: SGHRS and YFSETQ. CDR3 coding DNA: TGCGCCAGCAGCACAACAGGAAACTATGGCTACACCTTC. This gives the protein CASSTTGNYGYTF. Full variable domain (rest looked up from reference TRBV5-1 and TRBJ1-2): KAGVTQTPRYLIKTRGQQVTLSCSPISGHRSVSWYQQTPGQGLQFLFEYFSETQRNKGNFPGRFSGRQFSNSRSEMNVSTLELGDSALYLCASSTTGNYGYTFGSGTRLTVV.

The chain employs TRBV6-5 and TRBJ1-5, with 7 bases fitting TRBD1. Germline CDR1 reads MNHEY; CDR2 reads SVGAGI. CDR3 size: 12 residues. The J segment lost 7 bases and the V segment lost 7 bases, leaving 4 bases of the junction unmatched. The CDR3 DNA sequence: TGTGCCAGCACCACAGGGGCGCAGCCCCAGCATTTT. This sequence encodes CASTTGAQPQHF.

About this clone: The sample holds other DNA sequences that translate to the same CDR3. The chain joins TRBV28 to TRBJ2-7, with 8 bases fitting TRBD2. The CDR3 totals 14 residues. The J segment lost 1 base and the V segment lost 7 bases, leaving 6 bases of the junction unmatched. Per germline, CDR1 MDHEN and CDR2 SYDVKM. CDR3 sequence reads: CASIPRGRSYEQYF. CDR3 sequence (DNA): TGTGCCAGCATCCCTCGCGGGAGGTCCTACGAGCAGTACTTC.

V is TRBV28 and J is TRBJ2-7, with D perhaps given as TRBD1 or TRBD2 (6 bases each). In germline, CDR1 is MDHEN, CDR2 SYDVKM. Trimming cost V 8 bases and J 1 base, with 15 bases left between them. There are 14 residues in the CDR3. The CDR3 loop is CASEGGAESYEQYF. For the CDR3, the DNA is TGTGCCAGCGAGGGGGGCGCAGAATCCTACGAGCAGTACTTC.

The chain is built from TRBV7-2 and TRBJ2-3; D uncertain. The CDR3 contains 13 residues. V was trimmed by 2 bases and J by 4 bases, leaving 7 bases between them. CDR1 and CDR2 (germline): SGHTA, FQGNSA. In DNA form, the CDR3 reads TGTGCCAGCAGCTTATCGGAGCCAGATACGCAGTATTTT. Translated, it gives CASSLSEPDTQYF.

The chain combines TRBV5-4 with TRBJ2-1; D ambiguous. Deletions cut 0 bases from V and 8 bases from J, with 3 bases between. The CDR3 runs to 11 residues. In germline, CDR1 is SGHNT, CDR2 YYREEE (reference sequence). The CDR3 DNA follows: TGTGCCAGCAGCTTGGCCTATGAGCAGTTCTTC. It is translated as CASSLAYEQFF. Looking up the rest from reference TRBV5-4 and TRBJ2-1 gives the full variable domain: ETGVTQSPTHLIKTRGQQVTLRCSSQSGHNTVSWYQQALGQGPQFIFQYYREEENGRGNFPPRFSGLQFPNYSSELNVNALELDDSALYLCASSLAYEQFFGPGTRLTVL.

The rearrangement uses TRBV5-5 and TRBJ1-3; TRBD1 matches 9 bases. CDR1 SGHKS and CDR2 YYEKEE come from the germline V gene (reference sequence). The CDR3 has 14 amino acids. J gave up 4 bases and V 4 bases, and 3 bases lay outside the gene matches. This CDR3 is CASSRGQGGNTIYF. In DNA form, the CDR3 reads TGTGCCAGCAGCCGGGGACAGGGAGGAAACACCATATATTTT.

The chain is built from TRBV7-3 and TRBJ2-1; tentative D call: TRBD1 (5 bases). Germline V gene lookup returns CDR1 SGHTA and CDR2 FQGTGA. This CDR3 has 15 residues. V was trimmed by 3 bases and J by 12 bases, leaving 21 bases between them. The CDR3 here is CASSFLPDSSNGQFF. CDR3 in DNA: TGTGCCAGCAGCTTTCTCCCTGACAGTTCGAACGGGCAGTTCTTC.

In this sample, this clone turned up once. DNA for the CDR3: TGTGCCAGCATCCGAACCCGGGACAGCCGCTCCTACGAGCAGTACTTC. Its translation: CASIRTRDSRSYEQYF. V is TRBV2 and J is TRBJ2-7, with TRBD1 identical over 7 bases. The V gene end was trimmed by 7 bases and the J gene end by 0 bases; junction bases not matched to a gene: 12. CDR1 is SNHLY, CDR2 FYNNEI, per germline. CDR3 length: 16 residues.

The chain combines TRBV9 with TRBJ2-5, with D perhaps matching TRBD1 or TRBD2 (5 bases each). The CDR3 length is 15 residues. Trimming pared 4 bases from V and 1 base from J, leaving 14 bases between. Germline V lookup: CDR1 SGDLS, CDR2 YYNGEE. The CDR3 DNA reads TGTGCCAGCAGCCCGCGGGCAGGGACCCAAGAGACCCAGTACTTC. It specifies CASSPRAGTQETQYF. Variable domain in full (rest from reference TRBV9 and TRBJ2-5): DSGVTQTPKHLITATGQRVTLRCSPRSGDLSVYWYQQSLDQGLQFLIQYYNGEERAKGNILERFSAQQFPDLHSELNLSSLELGDSALYFCASSPRAGTQETQYFGPGTRLLVL.

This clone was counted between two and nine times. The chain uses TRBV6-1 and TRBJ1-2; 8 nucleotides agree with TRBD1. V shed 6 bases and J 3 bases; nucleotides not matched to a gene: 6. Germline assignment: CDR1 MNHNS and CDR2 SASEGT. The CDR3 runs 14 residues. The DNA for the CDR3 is TGTGCCAGCAGGCCTACAGGGGGGGACTATGGCTACACCTTC. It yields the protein CASRPTGGDYGYTF.

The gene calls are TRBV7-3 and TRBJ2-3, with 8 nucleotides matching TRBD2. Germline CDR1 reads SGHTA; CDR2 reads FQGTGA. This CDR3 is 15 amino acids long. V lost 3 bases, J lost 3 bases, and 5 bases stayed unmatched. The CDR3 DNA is TGTGCCAGCAGCTTTCGGGAGGGGCTGACAGATACGCAGTATTTT. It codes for CASSFREGLTDTQYF.

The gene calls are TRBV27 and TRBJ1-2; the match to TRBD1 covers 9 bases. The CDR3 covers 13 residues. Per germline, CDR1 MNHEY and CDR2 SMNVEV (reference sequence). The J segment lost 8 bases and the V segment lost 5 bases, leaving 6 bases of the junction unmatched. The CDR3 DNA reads TGTGCCAGCAGTAGACAGGGGGAGCGGGGCTACACCTTC. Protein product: CASSRQGERGYTF.

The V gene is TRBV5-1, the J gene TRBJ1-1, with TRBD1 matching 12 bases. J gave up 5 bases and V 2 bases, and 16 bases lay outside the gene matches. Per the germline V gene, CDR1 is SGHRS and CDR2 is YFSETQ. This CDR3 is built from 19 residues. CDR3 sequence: CASSFSLAGTGGLVTEAFF. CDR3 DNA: TGCGCCAGCAGCTTTTCCTTAGCCGGGACAGGGGGCTTAGTAACTGAAGCTTTCTTT.